This TCR beta chain was sequenced for a study of T cells in Graves' hyperthyroidism and ophthalmopathy. Uncontrolled infection, other autoimmune disease, pregnancy or lactation led to exclusion. There were TCR beta CDR3 regions amplified from RNA transcripts. The TCR CDR3 was amplified in a first-round RT-PCR using the HTBI primer set. TCRdb independently ran MiXCR on the multiplex PCR reads; one entry per CDR3 protein. The sample has some 550,000 distinct CDR3 sequences, more than 15% seen once. The sequence came from a woman in her forties with Graves' ophthalmopathy. The sequencing sample was made of blood.

CDR3 bases: TGTGCCAGTAGTTTGGGACAGACGCCGGCCGGGGAGCTGTTTTTT. It encodes CASSLGQTPAGELFF. V and J are TRBV19 and TRBJ2-2; 7 bases agree with TRBD1. V shed 5 bases and J 6 bases; nucleotides not matched to a gene: 9. CDR1 is LNHDA and CDR2 is SQIVND in the germline V gene (reference sequence). The CDR3 covers 15 residues.